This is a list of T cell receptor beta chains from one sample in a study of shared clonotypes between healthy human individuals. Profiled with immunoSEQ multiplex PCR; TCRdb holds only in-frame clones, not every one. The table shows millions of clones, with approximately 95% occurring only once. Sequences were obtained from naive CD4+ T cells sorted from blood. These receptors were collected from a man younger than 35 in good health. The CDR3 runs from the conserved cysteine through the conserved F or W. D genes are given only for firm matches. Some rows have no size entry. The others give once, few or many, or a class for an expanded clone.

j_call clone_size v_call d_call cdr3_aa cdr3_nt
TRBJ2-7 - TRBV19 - CASSATEYEQYF TGTGCCAGTAGTGCCACGGAATACGAGCAGTACTTC
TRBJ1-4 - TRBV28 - CASSALHAGCNEKLFF TGTGCCAGCAGTGCCCTCCATGCAGGGTGTAATGAAAAACTGTTTTTT
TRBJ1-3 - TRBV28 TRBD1 CASSPRGTVQGDTIYF TGTGCCAGCAGTCCTAGGGGAACGGTGCAGGGGGACACCATATATTTT
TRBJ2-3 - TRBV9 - CASSVLESGTQYF TGTGCCAGCAGCGTACTCGAAAGCGGTACGCAGTATTTT
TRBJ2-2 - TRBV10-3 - CAISESDRTGELFF TGTGCCATCAGTGAGTCGGATCGGACCGGGGAGCTGTTTTTT
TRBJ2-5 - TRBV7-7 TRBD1 CASSLQGARETQYF TGTGCTAGCAGCTTACAGGGGGCGCGGGAGACCCAGTACTTC
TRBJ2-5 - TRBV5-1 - CASSLGQGPYQETQYF TGCGCCAGCAGCTTGGGGCAGGGCCCTTACCAAGAGACCCAGTACTTC
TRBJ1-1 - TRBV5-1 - CASSLEGVSFTEAFF TGCGCCAGCAGCTTGGAGGGGGTTAGTTTCACTGAAGCTTTCTTT
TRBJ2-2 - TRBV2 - CASSVQAAGTGELFF TGTGCCAGCAGTGTTCAGGCGGCGGGCACCGGGGAGCTGTTTTTT
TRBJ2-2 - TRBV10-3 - CAISGVEARGELFF TGTGCCATCAGTGGGGTCGAGGCAAGGGGGGAGCTGTTTTTT
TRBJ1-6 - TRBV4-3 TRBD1 CASSQETSGQGNSPLHF TGCGCCAGCAGCCAAGAAACTTCAGGACAGGGAAATTCACCCCTCCACTTT
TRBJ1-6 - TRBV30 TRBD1 CAWSGQGASPLHF TGTGCCTGGAGTGGTCAGGGGGCCTCACCCCTCCACTTT
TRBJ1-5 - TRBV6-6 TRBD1 CASSGGTVSNNQPQHF TGTGCCAGCAGCGGCGGGACAGTCTCAAACAATCAGCCCCAGCATTTT
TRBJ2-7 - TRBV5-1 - CASSLEAGVHEQYF TGCGCCAGCAGCTTGGAGGCAGGGGTCCACGAGCAGTACTTC
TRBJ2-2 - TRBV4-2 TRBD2 CASSQGTSGGTGELFF TGTGCCAGCAGCCAGGGGACTAGCGGGGGGACCGGGGAGCTGTTTTTT
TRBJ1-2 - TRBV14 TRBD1 CASSQDKGRPGGGYTF TGTGCCAGCAGCCAAGATAAAGGGCGGCCAGGGGGTGGCTACACCTTC
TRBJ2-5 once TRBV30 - CAWSVFRGLFQETQYF TGTGCCTGGAGTGTTTTCCGGGGATTATTCCAAGAGACCCAGTACTTC
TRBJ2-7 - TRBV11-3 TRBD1 CASSLSGTGIHEQYF TGTGCCAGCAGCTTATCCGGGACAGGGATCCACGAGCAGTACTTC
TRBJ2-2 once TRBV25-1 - CASSNLGRDPFTGELFF TGTGCCAGCAGTAACCTTGGTAGGGACCCATTCACCGGGGAGCTGTTTTTT
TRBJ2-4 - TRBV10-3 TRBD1 CAISDTGGENIQYF TGTGCCATCAGTGACACAGGGGGCGAAAACATTCAGTACTTC
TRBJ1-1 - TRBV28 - CASSLRTATEAFF TGTGCCAGCAGTTTACGTACAGCCACTGAAGCTTTCTTT
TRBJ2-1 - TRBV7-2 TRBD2 CASSPRLAGGVISYNEQFF TGTGCCAGCAGCCCCCGCCTAGCGGGAGGTGTCATCTCCTACAATGAGCAGTTCTTC
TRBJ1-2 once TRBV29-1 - CSVVESTRNYGYTF TGCAGCGTTGTTGAGAGTACCAGGAACTATGGCTACACCTTC
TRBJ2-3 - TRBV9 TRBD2 CASSARLASDTQYF TGTGCCAGCAGCGCGCGACTAGCTTCAGATACGCAGTATTTT
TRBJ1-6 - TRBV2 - CASSVLGGSSPLHF TGTGCCAGCAGTGTATTGGGGGGTAGTTCACCCCTCCACTTT
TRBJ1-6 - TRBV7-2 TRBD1 CASSWGDSANSPLHF TGTGCCAGCAGCTGGGGGGACAGCGCAAATTCACCCCTCCACTTT
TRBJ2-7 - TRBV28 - CASSSTDSYEQYF TGTGCCAGCAGTTCTACGGACAGCTACGAGCAGTACTTC
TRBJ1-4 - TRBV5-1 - CASCATGGTNEKLFF TGCGCCAGTTGCGCCACGGGGGGAACTAATGAAAAACTGTTTTTT
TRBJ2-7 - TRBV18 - CASSPYFPSGPAYEQYF TGTGCCAGCTCACCCTATTTTCCCAGCGGGCCGGCCTACGAGCAGTACTTC
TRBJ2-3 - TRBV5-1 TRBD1 CASSLQGQNTQYF TGCGCCAGCAGCTTACAGGGACAGAATACGCAGTATTTT
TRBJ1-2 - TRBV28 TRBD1 CASTRSQGQGRGYGYTF TGTGCCAGCACCCGAAGTCAGGGACAGGGGAGAGGCTATGGCTACACCTTC
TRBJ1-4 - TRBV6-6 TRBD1 CASSSGTGEREKLFF TGTGCCAGCAGTTCTGGGACAGGGGAGCGAGAAAAACTGTTTTTT
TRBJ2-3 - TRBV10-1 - CASSGSQEGSGNTQYF TGCGCCAGCAGTGGTTCCCAGGAGGGATCGGGGAATACGCAGTATTTT
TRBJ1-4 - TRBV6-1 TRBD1 CASRRGPTNEKLFF TGTGCCAGCAGAAGGGGGCCCACTAATGAAAAACTGTTTTTT
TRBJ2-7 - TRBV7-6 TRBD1 CASSAEQGSSYEQYF TGTGCCAGCAGCGCTGAACAGGGGAGCTCCTACGAGCAGTACTTC
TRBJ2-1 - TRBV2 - CASSERLEQFF TGTGCCAGCAGTGAAAGGCTCGAACAGTTCTTC
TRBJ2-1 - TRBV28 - CASTSGATYNEQFF TGTGCCAGCACCTCGGGGGCCACCTACAATGAGCAGTTCTTC
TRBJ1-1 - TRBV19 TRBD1 CASSTLTGGNTEAFF TGTGCCAGTAGTACGCTTACAGGGGGGAACACTGAAGCTTTCTTT
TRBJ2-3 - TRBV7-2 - CASSLPINTDTQYF TGTGCCAGCAGCTTACCAATTAACACAGATACGCAGTATTTT
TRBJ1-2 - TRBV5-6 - CASSLIRPNYGYTF TGTGCCAGCAGCTTGATACGGCCCAACTATGGCTACACCTTC
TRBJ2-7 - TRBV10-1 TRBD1 CASSRDRGLYEQYF TGCGCCAGCAGCCGGGACAGGGGGCTTTACGAGCAGTACTTC
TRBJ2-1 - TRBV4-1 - CASSQLSSYNEQFF TGCGCCAGCAGCCAATTAAGTTCCTACAATGAGCAGTTCTTC
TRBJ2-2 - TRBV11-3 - CASSPGGTGELFF TGTGCCAGCAGCCCAGGAGGTACCGGGGAGCTGTTTTTT
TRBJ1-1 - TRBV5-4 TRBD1 CASSPGQINTEAFF TGTGCCAGCAGCCCGGGACAGATAAACACTGAAGCTTTCTTT
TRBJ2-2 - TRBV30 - CAWTRANTGELFF TGTGCCTGGACCAGGGCGAACACCGGGGAGCTGTTTTTT
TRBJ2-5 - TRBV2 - CASLLHVDQETQYF TGTGCCAGCCTCTTACATGTGGACCAAGAGACCCAGTACTTC
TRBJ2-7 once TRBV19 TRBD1 CASSKTGTGTYEQYF TGTGCCAGTAGTAAGACCGGGACAGGGACCTACGAGCAGTACTTC
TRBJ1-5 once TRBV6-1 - CASQLMELQPQHF TGTGCCAGCCAACTCATGGAACTTCAGCCCCAGCATTTT
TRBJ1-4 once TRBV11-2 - CASSLSAGRNEKLFF TGTGCCAGCAGCTTATCGGCAGGTCGAAATGAAAAACTGTTTTTT
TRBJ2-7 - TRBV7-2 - CASMAGRSSYEQYF TGTGCCAGCATGGCGGGACGGAGCTCCTACGAGCAGTACTTC